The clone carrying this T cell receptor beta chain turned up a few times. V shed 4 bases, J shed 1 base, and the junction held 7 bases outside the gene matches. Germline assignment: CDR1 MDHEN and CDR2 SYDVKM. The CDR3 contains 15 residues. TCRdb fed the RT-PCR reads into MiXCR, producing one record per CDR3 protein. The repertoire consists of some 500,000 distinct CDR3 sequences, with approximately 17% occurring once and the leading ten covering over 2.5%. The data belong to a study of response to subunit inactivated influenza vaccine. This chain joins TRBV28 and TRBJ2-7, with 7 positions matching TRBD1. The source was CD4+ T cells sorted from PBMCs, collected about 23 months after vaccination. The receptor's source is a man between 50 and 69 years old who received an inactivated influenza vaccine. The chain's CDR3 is CASSSWAGGSYEQYF. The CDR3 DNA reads TGTGCCAGCAGTTCCTGGGCAGGGGGTTCCTACGAGCAGTACTTC.